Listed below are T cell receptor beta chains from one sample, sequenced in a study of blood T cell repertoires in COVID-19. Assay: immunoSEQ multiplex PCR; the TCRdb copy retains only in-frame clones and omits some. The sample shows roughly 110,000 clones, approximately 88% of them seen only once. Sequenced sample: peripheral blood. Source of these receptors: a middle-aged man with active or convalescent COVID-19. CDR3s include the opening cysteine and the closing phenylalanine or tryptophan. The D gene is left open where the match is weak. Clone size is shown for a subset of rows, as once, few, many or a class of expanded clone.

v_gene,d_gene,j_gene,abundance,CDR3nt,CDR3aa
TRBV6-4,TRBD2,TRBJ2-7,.,TGTGCCAGCCACTGGGAAGGACTAGCGGTTTACGAGCAGTACTTC,CASHWEGLAVYEQYF
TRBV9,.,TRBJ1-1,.,TGTGCCAGCAGCGCCGGGGGGGTCACTGAAGCTTTCTTT,CASSAGGVTEAFF
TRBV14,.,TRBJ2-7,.,TGTGCCAGCAGCCAAGATTGGGGAGATGACGAGCAGTACTTC,CASSQDWGDDEQYF
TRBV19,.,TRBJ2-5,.,TGTGCCAGTAGTTTAAGGCGGAGTCAAGAGACCCAGTACTTC,CASSLRRSQETQYF
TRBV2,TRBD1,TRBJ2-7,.,TGTGCCAGCAGTCCGCGAACCGGGACAGGGTACTCCTACGAGCAGTACTTC,CASSPRTGTGYSYEQYF
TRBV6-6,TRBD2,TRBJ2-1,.,TGTGCCAGCATTGGGACTAGCGGGAGAAATGAGCAGTTCTTC,CASIGTSGRNEQFF
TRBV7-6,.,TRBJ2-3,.,TGTGCCAGCAGCTTAGTGGTCCGTCCAGGCACAGATACGCAGTATTTT,CASSLVVRPGTDTQYF
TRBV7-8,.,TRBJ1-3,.,TGTGCCAGCAGCTTAGCGGGGCGGAACTCTGGAAACACCATATATTTT,CASSLAGRNSGNTIYF
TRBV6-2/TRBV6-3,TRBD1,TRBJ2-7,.,TGTGCCAGCACCCCAGGCGGACAGGGCAACGAGCAGTACTTC,CASTPGGQGNEQYF
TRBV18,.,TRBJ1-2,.,TGTGCCAGCTCACCAGAACCCCAAGGGGATGGCTACACCTTC,CASSPEPQGDGYTF
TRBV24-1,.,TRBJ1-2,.,TGTGCCACCAGCCCGACAAAGGGGCACTATGGCTACACCTTC,CATSPTKGHYGYTF
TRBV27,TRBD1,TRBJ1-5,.,TGTGCCAGCCGTGGACAGGGGTTAGGAAATCAGCCCCAGCATTTT,CASRGQGLGNQPQHF
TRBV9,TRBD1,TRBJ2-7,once,TGTGCCAGCAGCGTGGGGACAGGGGGCTCCTACGAGCAGTACTTC,CASSVGTGGSYEQYF
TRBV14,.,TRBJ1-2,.,TGTGCCAGCAGCCAACAGGGAATCTATGGCTACACCTTC,CASSQQGIYGYTF
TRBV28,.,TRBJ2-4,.,TGTGCCAGCAGTTGGGGCAGGGGCAACATTCAGTACTTC,CASSWGRGNIQYF
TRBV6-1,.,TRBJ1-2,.,TGTGCCAGCGCCCGCCTAAATGGCTACACCTTC,CASARLNGYTF
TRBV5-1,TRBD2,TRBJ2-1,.,TGCGCCAGCAGCTTGAGGACTAGCGGGAGGGTGGTTTACAATGAGCAGTTCTTC,CASSLRTSGRVVYNEQFF
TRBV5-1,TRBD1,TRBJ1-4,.,TGCGCCAGCAGCTTGGACAGGGGGCAGTATGAAAAACTGTTTTTT,CASSLDRGQYEKLFF
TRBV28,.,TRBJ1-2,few,TGTGCCAGCAGTTTTAATAACTATGGCTACACCTTC,CASSFNNYGYTF